This TCR beta chain was recovered during a study of blood T cells in healthy people across ages. Using a J-beta primer mix together with a sample-barcoded 5' primer, a second PCR was run for roughly 7 to 11 cycles. The template-switch adaptor, which had 12 random nucleotides, put a tag on each cDNA molecule. Researchers report that each sample yielded at least 2.5 million CDR3-containing paired-end reads. TCRdb reprocessed the 5' RACE reads with MiXCR, giving one entry per CDR3 protein. The data show around 1,500,000 distinct CDR3 sequences, with around 39% seen just once and 7% to 9% held by the top ten. The origin of this receptor is a woman aged 18 to 35 in good health. The sequenced material came from blood.

CDR3 nucleotides: TGTGCCAGCAGTTCATTGCGGTACAATGAGCAGTTCTTC. Translated: CASSSLRYNEQFF. This sequence joins TRBV12-3 or TRBV12-4 and TRBJ2-1; D remains ambiguous. The CDR3 has 13 amino acids. Trimming took 4 bases from V and 4 from J, leaving 8 bases between them.